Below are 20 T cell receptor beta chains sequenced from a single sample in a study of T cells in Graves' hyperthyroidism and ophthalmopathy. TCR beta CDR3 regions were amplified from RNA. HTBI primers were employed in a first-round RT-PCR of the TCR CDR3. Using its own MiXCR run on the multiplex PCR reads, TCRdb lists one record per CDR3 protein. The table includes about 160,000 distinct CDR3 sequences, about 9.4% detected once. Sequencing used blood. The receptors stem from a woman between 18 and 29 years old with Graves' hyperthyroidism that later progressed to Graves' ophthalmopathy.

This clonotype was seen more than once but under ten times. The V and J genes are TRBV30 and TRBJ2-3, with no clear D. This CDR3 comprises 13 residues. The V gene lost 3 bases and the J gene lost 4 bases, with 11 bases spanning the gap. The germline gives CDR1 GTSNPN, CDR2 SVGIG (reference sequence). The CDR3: CAWSTSVADTQYF. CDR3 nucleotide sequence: TGTGCCTGGAGCACGAGCGTGGCAGATACGCAGTATTTT.

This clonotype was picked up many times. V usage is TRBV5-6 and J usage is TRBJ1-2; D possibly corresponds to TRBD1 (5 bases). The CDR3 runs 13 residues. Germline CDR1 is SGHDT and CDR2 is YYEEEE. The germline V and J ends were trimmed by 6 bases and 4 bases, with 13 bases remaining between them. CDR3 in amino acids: CASTRRGGYGYTF. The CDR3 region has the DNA TGTGCCAGCACCAGGAGGGGTGGCTATGGCTACACCTTC.

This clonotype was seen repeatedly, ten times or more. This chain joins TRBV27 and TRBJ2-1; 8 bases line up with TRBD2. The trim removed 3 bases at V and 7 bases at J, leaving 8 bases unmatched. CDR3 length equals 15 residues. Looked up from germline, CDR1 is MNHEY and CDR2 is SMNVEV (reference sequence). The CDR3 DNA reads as TGTGCCAGCAGTTTCGAGAGGGTAGCGGGAAATGAGCAGTTCTTC. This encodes CASSFERVAGNEQFF.

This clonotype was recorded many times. This CDR3 is CASSRLAGSSYEQYF. The CDR3 bases are TGTGCCAGCAGTCGCCTAGCGGGCAGCTCCTACGAGCAGTACTTC. This chain uses TRBV3-1 with TRBJ2-7; TRBD2 aligns across 8 bases. The junction had 7 bases not matched to a gene; V was cut back by 6 bases and J by 0 bases. Per germline, CDR1 LGHDT and CDR2 YNNKEL (reference sequence). The CDR3 has 15 residues.

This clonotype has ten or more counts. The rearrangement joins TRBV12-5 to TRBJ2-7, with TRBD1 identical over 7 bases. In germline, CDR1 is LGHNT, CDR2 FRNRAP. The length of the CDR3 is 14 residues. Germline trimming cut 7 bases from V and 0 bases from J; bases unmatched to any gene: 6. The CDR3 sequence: CASAPDRSSYEQYF. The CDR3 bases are TGTGCTAGTGCCCCGGACAGGTCCTCCTACGAGCAGTACTTC.

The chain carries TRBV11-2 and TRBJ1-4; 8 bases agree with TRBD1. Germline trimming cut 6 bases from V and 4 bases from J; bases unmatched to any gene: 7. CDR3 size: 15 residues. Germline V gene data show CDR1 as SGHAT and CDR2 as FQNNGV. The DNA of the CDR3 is TGTGCCAGCAGTGGGATAGGACAGGGTAATGAAAAACTGTTTTTT. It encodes CASSGIGQGNEKLFF. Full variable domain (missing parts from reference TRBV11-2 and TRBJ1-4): EAGVAQSPRYKIIEKRQSVAFWCNPISGHATLYWYQQILGQGPKLLIQFQNNGVVDDSQLPKDRFSAERLKGVDSTLKIQPAKLEDSAVYLCASSGIGQGNEKLFFGSGTQLSVL.

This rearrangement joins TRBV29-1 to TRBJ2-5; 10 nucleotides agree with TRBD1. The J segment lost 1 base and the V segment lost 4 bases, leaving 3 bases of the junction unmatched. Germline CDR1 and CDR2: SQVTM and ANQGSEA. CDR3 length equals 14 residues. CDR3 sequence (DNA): TGCAGCGTTGGAAGGACAGGGGGCCAAGAGACCCAGTACTTC. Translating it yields CSVGRTGGQETQYF.

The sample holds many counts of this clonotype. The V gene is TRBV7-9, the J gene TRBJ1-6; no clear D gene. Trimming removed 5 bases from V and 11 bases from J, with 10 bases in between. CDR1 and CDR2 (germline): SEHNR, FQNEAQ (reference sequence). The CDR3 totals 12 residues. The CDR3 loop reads CASSQPGAPLHF. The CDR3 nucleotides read TGTGCCAGCAGCCAGCCCGGGGCACCCCTCCACTTT.

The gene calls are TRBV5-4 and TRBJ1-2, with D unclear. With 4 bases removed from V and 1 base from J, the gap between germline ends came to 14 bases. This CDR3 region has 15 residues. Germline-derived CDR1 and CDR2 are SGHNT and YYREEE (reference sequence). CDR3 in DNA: TGTGCCAGCAGCCCCGAACAAAGGAATAACTATGGCTACACCTTC. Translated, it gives CASSPEQRNNYGYTF.

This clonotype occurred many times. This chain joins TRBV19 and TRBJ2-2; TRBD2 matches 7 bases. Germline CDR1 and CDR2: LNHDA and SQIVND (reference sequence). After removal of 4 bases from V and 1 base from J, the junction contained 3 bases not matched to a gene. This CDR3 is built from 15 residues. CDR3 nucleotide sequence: TGTGCCAGTAGTAACAAGCGGGGGAACACCGGGGAGCTGTTTTTT. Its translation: CASSNKRGNTGELFF. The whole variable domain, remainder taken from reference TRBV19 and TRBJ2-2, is DGGITQSPKYLFRKEGQNVTLSCEQNLNHDAMYWYRQDPGQGLRLIYYSQIVNDFQKGDIAEGYSVSREKKESFPLTVTSAQKNPTAFYLCASSNKRGNTGELFFGEGSRLTVL.

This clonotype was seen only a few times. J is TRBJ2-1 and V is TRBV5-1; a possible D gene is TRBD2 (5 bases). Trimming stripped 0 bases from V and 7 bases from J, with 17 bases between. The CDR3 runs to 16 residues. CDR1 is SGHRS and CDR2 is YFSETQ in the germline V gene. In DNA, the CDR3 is TGCGCCAGCAGCTTGGTTCTAGCTGGCCTACGGAATGAGCAGTTCTTC. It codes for CASSLVLAGLRNEQFF.

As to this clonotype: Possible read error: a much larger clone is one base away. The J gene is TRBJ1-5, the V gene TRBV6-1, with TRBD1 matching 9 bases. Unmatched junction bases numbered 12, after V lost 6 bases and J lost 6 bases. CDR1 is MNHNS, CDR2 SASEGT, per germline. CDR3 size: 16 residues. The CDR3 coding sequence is TGTGCCAGCAGGCGGACAGGGGAGATGCCTAGTCAGCCCCAGCATTTT. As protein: CASRRTGEMPSQPQHF.

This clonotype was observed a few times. The CDR3 region has the DNA TGTGCCAGCAGCTCCGACAAGAACACTGAAGCTTTCTTT. Its protein is CASSSDKNTEAFF. The chain joins TRBV7-3 to TRBJ1-1; D unresolved. CDR3 size: 13 residues. Germline-derived CDR1 and CDR2 are SGHTA and FQGTGA. With 4 bases removed from V and 1 base from J, the gap between germline ends came to 7 bases. Complete variable domain (other parts from reference TRBV7-3 and TRBJ1-1): GAGVSQTPSNKVTEKGKYVELRCDPISGHTALYWYRQSLGQGPEFLIYFQGTGAADDSGLPNDRFFAVRPEGSVSTLKIQRTERGDSAVYLCASSSDKNTEAFFGQGTRLTVV.

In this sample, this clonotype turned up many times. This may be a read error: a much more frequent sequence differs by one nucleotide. CDR3 loop: CASSVNTGAFF. The CDR3 DNA reads as TGTGCCAGCAGCGTCAACACTGGAGCTTTCTTT. J is TRBJ1-1 and V is TRBV2; D gene uncertain. This CDR3 contains 11 residues. Germline V gives CDR1 SNHLY, CDR2 FYNNEI.

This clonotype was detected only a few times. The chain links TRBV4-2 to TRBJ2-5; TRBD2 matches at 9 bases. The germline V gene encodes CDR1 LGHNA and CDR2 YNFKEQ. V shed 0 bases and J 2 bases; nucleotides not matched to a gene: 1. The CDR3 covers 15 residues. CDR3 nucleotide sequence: TGTGCCAGCAGCCAAGAAACTAGCGGGCAAGAGACCCAGTACTTC. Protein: CASSQETSGQETQYF.

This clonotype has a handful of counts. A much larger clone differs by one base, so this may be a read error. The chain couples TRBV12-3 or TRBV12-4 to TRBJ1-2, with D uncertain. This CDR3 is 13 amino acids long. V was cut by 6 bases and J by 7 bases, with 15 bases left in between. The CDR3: CASSFRWGVGYTF. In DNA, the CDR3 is TGTGCCAGCAGCTTCCGGTGGGGTGTTGGCTACACCTTC.

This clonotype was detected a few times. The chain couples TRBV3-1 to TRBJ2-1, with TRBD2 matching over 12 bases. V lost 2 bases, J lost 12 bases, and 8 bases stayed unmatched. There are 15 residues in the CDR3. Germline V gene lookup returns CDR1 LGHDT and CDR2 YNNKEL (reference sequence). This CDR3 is CASSQTLAGGPRQFF. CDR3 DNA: TGTGCCAGCAGCCAAACGCTAGCGGGGGGGCCACGGCAGTTCTTC.

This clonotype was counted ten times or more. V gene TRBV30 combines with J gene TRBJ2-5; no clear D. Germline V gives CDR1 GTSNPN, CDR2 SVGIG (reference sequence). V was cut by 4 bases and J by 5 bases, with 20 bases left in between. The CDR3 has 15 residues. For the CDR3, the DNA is TGTGCCTGGAATGACGGATACTCTATTGGGGAGACCCAGTACTTC. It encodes CAWNDGYSIGETQYF.

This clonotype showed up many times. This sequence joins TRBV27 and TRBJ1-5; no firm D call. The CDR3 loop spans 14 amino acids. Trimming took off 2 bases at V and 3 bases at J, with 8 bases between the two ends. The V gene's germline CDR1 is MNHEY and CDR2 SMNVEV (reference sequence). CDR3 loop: CASSLKAFNQPQHF. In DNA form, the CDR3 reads TGTGCCAGCAGTTTAAAGGCCTTCAATCAGCCCCAGCATTTT.

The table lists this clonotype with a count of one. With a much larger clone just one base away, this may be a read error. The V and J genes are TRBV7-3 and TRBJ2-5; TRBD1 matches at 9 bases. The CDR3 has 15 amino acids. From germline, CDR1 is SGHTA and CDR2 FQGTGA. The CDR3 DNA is TGTGCCAGCAGCTCGGGACAGGGTAATATCGAGACCCAGGACTTC. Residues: CASSSGQGNIETQDF. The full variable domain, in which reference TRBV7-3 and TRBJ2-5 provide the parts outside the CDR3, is GAGVSQTPSNKVTEKGKYVELRCDPISGHTALYWYRQSLGQGPEFLIYFQGTGAADDSGLPNDRFFAVRPEGSVSTLKIQRTERGDSAVYLCASSSGQGNIETQDFGPGTRLLVL.